The 12 T cell receptor beta chains below were found in one sample sequenced in a study of cytomegalovirus exposure and HLA in healthy donors. Measured with immunoSEQ multiplex PCR; TCRdb has only the in-frame clones, and not every one. Altogether under 200,000 clones are present, about four fifths being singletons, with the ten largest covering less than 8.5%. Sequenced input: PBMCs. The receptors come from a man aged 18 to 29 in good health and CMV-seropositive.

This clone was seen a single time. V and J are TRBV11-2 and TRBJ2-3; maybe TRBD1 (5 bases). With 1 base removed from V and 2 bases from J, the gap between germline ends came to 7 bases. The germline V gene encodes CDR1 SGHAT and CDR2 FQNNGV. This CDR3 has 14 residues. The CDR3 coding sequence is TGTGCCAGCAGCTTAGCAGGGTACACAGATACGCAGTATTTT. This encodes CASSLAGYTDTQYF.

This chain joins TRBV4-3 and TRBJ2-3; 8 bases map to TRBD1. CDR3 size: 17 residues. Germline loops: CDR1 LGHNA, CDR2 YSLEER. Trimming at V came to 0 bases and at J to 3 bases, leaving 8 bases not matched to a gene. The CDR3 loop reads CASSQDHRQGATDTQYF. In DNA, the CDR3 is TGCGCCAGCAGCCAAGATCATAGGCAGGGGGCAACAGATACGCAGTATTTT.

The chain carries TRBV27 and TRBJ2-4; TRBD1 is a possible D gene (5 bases). The CDR3 has 11 residues. The germline V gene encodes CDR1 MNHEY and CDR2 SMNVEV (reference sequence). The V gene lost 8 bases and the J gene lost 8 bases, with 10 bases spanning the gap. The CDR3 is CASAEGDIQYF. As DNA, the CDR3 is TGTGCCAGCGCGGAAGGGGACATTCAGTACTTC.

This sequence joins TRBV7-9 and TRBJ2-1, with 9 bases aligning to TRBD2. With V trimmed by 8 bases and J by 3 bases, 8 bases remained unmatched. The CDR3 contains 15 residues. Per germline, CDR1 SEHNR and CDR2 FQNEAQ (reference sequence). DNA for the CDR3: TGTGCCAGCGGAGTAGCGGGAGTGAACTACAATGAGCAGTTCTTC. As protein: CASGVAGVNYNEQFF.

This clone was detected a few times. This sequence joins TRBV28 and TRBJ2-7; perhaps TRBD1 as D (5 bases). The germline CDR1 and CDR2 sequences are MDHEN and SYDVKM. This CDR3 region has 11 residues. V was clipped by 5 bases and J by 12 bases, with 14 bases between them. The CDR3 region is CASSQGRVTYF. The CDR3 DNA reads as TGTGCCAGCAGTCAAGGCAGGGTAACGTACTTC.

The chain combines TRBV15 with TRBJ1-5; D is possibly TRBD1 (6 bases). The V end lost 0 bases, the J end lost 7 bases, and 13 bases lay between the germline ends. CDR1 is LNHNV, CDR2 YYDKDF, per germline (reference sequence). The CDR3 runs 15 residues. CDR3 protein: CATSRDRGLGQPQHF. DNA of the CDR3: TGTGCCACCAGCAGAGACAGGGGCCTAGGGCAGCCCCAGCATTTT.

The genes are TRBV4-2 and TRBJ1-1; a possible D gene is TRBD1 (5 bases). Germline lookup yields CDR1 LGHNA and CDR2 YNFKEQ. CDR3 length: 13 residues. V was shortened by 8 bases and J by 2 bases, with 12 bases between the two germline ends. For the CDR3, the DNA is TGTGCCAGCGGCTCCGGGGGTAACACTGAAGCTTTCTTT. This gives the protein CASGSGGNTEAFF.

The chain couples TRBV4-3 to TRBJ2-2; 9 nucleotides agree with TRBD2. CDR3 length: 15 residues. V shed 6 bases and J 6 bases; nucleotides not matched to a gene: 8. Germline CDR1 is LGHNA and CDR2 is YSLEER. The CDR3: CASRVVAGAPGELFF. The DNA for the CDR3 is TGCGCCAGCAGGGTAGTAGCGGGGGCCCCCGGGGAGCTGTTTTTT.

This chain joins TRBV29-1 and TRBJ1-1; no definite D call. The CDR3 has 13 amino acids. Germline lookup yields CDR1 SQVTM and CDR2 ANQGSEA. V shed 0 bases and J shed 1 base, with 6 bases lying between them. The CDR3 bases are TGCAGCGTTGAAGAAGGGAGGAACACTGAAGCTTTCTTT. Translating it yields CSVEEGRNTEAFF.

The chain recombines TRBV30 with TRBJ2-7; 8 positions agree with TRBD1. The V gene end was trimmed by 4 bases and the J gene end by 6 bases; junction bases not matched to a gene: 8. The germline V gene has CDR1 GTSNPN and CDR2 SVGIG (reference sequence). CDR3 length: 13 amino acids. The CDR3 coding sequence is TGTGCCTGGAACAGACTAGGGACAGGCGAGCAGTACTTC. Residues: CAWNRLGTGEQYF. The full variable domain, rest sourced from reference TRBV30 and TRBJ2-7, is SQTIHQWPATLVQPVGSPLSLECTVEGTSNPNLYWYRQAAGRGLQLLFYSVGIGQISSEVPQNLSASRPQDRQFILSSKKLLLSDSGFYLCAWNRLGTGEQYFGPGTRLTVT.

This chain connects TRBV5-8 to TRBJ1-5; D gene uncertain. The V gene lost 2 bases and the J gene lost 5 bases, with 5 bases spanning the gap. Per the germline V gene, CDR1 is SGHTS and CDR2 is YDEGEE. The CDR3 runs 12 residues. The CDR3 sequence: CASSFRDQPQHF. Here the CDR3 DNA reads TGTGCCAGCAGCTTTCGGGATCAGCCCCAGCATTTT.

The rearrangement uses TRBV27 and TRBJ2-3; 8 nucleotides match TRBD2. Germline lookup yields CDR1 MNHEY and CDR2 SMNVEV (reference sequence). There are 16 residues in the CDR3. The V and J ends lost 4 bases and 1 base, in that order; junction bases with no gene match: 7. The CDR3 loop reads CASSSPSGSGTDTQYF. The CDR3 coding sequence is TGTGCCAGCAGTTCCCCGAGCGGGAGTGGCACAGATACGCAGTATTTT.